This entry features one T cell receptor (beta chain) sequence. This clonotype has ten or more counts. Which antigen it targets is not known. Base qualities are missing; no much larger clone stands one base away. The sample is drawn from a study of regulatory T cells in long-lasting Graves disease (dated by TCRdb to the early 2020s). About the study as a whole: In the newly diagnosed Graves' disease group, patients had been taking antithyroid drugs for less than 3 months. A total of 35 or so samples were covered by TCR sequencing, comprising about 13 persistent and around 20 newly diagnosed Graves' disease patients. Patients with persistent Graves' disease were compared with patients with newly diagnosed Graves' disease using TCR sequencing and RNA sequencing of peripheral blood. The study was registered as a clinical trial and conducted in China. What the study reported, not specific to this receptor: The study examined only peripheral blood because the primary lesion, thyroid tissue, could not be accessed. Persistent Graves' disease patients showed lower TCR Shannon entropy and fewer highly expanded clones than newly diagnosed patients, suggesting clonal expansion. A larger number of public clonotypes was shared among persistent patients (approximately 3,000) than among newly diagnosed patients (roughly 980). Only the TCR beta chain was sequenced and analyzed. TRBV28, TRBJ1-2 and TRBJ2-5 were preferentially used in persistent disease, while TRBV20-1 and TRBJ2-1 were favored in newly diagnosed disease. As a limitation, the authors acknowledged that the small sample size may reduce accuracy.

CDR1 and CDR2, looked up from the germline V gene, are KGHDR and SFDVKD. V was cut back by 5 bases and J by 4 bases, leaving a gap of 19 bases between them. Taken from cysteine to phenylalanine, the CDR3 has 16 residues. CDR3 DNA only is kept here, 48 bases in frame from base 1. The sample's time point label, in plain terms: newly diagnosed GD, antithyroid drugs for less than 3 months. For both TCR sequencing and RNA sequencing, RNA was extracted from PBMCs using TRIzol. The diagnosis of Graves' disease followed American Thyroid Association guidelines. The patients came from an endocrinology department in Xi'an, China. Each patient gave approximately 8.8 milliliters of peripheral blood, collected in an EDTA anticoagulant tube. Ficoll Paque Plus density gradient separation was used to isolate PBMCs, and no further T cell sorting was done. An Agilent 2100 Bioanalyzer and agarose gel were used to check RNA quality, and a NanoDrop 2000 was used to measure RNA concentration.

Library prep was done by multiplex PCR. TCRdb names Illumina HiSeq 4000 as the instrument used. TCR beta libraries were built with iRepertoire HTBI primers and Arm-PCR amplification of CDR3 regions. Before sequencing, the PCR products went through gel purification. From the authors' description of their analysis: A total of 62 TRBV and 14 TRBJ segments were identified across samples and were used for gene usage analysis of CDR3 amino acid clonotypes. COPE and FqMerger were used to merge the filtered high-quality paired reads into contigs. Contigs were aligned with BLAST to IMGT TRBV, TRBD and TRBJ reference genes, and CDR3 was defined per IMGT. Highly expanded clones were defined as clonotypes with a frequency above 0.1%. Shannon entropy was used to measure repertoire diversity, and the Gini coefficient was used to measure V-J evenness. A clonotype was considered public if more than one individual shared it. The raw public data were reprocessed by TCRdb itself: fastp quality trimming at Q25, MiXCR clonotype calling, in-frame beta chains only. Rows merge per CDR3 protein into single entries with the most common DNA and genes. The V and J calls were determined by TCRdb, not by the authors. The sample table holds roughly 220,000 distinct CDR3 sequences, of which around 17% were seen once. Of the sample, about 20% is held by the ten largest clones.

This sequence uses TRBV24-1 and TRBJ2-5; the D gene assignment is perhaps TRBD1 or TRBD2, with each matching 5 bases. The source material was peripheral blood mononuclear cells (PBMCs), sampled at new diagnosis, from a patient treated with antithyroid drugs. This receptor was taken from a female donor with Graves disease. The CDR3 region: CATSAGTAGTGETQYF. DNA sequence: TGTGCCACCAGTGCCGGGACGGCCGGTACGGGAGAGACCCAGTACTTC.